This T cell receptor (beta chain) was sequenced in a study of T cells expressing NK-cell markers. TCRdb reprocessed the 5' RACE reads and keeps a single row for each CDR3 protein, giving no DNA. The sample table includes about 550,000 distinct CDR3 sequences. Germline CDR1 DFQATT, CDR2 SNEGSKA (reference sequence). This CDR3 is 13 amino acids long. Study conclusions and caveats: One observes that, in a few donors, these clonotypes were also the leading ones within the CD3+CD56-NKG2C+ fraction.

In regard to this clonotype: Its antigen is currently unknown.

The rearrangement uses TRBV20-1 and TRBJ2-1; TCRdb reports TRBD1, a call that lacks DNA to check it against. Material: blood T cells: a sorted CD56 or NKG2C T cell subset, CD4+ or CD8+ T cells, or bulk PBMC T cells (not recorded which). The receptor was isolated from a man aged 18 to 30 in good health. The CDR3 spells CSARGATGDEQFF.